These 23 T cell receptor beta chains originate from one sample sequenced in a study of cytomegalovirus exposure and HLA in healthy donors. Vbeta (60) and Jbeta (13) primers were used in the PCR. Method: immunoSEQ multiplex PCR; TCRdb's copy keeps in-frame clones and lacks some. This sample has 150,000 or so clones, with roughly 72% found just once. Sequencing was performed on PBMCs. These receptors all come from a middle-aged man in good health and CMV-seronegative.

The rearrangement joins TRBV27 to TRBJ2-1, with D perhaps TRBD2 (6 bases). The CDR3 spans 15 residues. Germline V gene data show CDR1 as MNHEY and CDR2 as SMNVEV (reference sequence). V was pared by 2 bases and J by 1 base, with 9 bases between. CDR3 sequence reads: CASSLGGASYNEQFF. CDR3 nucleotide sequence: TGTGCCAGCAGTTTAGGCGGGGCGTCCTACAATGAGCAGTTCTTC.

V gene TRBV10-3 combines with J gene TRBJ2-5, with 15 bases that match TRBD2. The germline gives CDR1 ENHRY, CDR2 SYGVKD. Losses at the gene ends were 8 bases for V and 4 bases for J; bases not matched to a gene: 11. This CDR3 comprises 17 residues. The CDR3 loop reads CAISFRGLAGGPETQYF. In DNA, the CDR3 is TGTGCCATCTCTTTTAGAGGACTAGCGGGAGGGCCAGAGACCCAGTACTTC.

This sequence joins TRBV6-1 and TRBJ2-7; 8 positions match TRBD2. The CDR3 covers 14 residues. J gave up 2 bases and V 6 bases, and 6 bases lay outside the gene matches. Germline assignment: CDR1 MNHNS and CDR2 SASEGT. This chain's CDR3 is CASSRLAWTYEQYF. The CDR3, as DNA: TGTGCCAGCAGCCGACTAGCGTGGACCTACGAGCAGTACTTC.

The chain recombines TRBV10-3 with TRBJ2-3, with a possible D match to TRBD1 (5 bases). Germline CDR1 reads ENHRY; CDR2 reads SYGVKD. Trimming removed 3 bases from V and 4 bases from J, with 14 bases in between. CDR3 length: 15 residues. CDR3 amino acids: CAISDPAGSADTQYF. The CDR3 DNA reads as TGTGCCATCAGTGACCCGGCAGGGTCGGCAGATACGCAGTATTTT.

The chain couples TRBV7-2 to TRBJ2-5, with TRBD1 matching over 7 bases. The V segment lost 1 base and the J segment 2 bases; nucleotides outside the gene matches: 7. The CDR3 is 16 residues long. CDR1 is SGHTA and CDR2 is FQGNSA in the germline V gene. The CDR3 loop is CASSLGGTAKQETQYF. CDR3 sequence (DNA): TGTGCCAGCAGCTTAGGGGGGACAGCGAAACAAGAGACCCAGTACTTC.

This chain uses TRBV10-3 with TRBJ2-1; tentatively, D is TRBD2 (5 bases). V lost 2 bases, J lost 6 bases, and 8 bases lay in between. CDR3 length: 13 residues. Germline loops: CDR1 ENHRY, CDR2 SYGVKD. The CDR3 region is CAISEHRGNEQFF. DNA for the CDR3: TGTGCCATCAGTGAGCATCGGGGCAATGAGCAGTTCTTC.

This sequence joins TRBV27 and TRBJ2-2; possibly TRBD1 for D (6 bases). Trimming took 7 bases from V and 4 from J, leaving 13 bases between them. The germline gives CDR1 MNHEY, CDR2 SMNVEV (reference sequence). The CDR3 extends over 14 amino acids. CDR3: CASTTGYRTGELFF. As DNA, the CDR3 is TGTGCCAGCACTACAGGGTATCGCACCGGGGAGCTGTTTTTT.

The chain couples TRBV28 to TRBJ1-1; perhaps TRBD1 as D (6 bases). Germline lookup yields CDR1 MDHEN and CDR2 SYDVKM. Trimming shortened V by 7 bases and J by 9 bases, and 18 bases separated the two germline ends. The CDR3 consists of 13 residues. The CDR3 DNA sequence: TGTGCCAGCACCCTCCCTGGGGGCAGAAAAGCTTTCTTT. Translation gives CASTLPGGRKAFF.

This chain uses TRBV28 with TRBJ1-1; TRBD1 matches at 9 bases. Trimming removed 10 bases from V and 6 bases from J; junction bases left unmatched: 3. Germline loops: CDR1 MDHEN, CDR2 SYDVKM. The CDR3 consists of 11 residues. The CDR3 loop reads CATRQGAEAFF. The CDR3 region has the DNA TGTGCCACCCGACAGGGGGCTGAAGCTTTCTTT. Full variable domain (rest looked up from reference TRBV28 and TRBJ1-1): DVKVTQSSRYLVKRTGEKVFLECVQDMDHENMFWYRQDPGLGLRLIYFSYDVKMKEKGDIPEGYSVSREKKERFSLILESASTNQTSMYLCATRQGAEAFFGQGTRLTVV.

The chain uses TRBV6-5 and TRBJ2-1; 7 positions match TRBD1. V was pared by 6 bases and J by 4 bases, with 9 bases of the junction left unmatched. The CDR3 length is 15 residues. Germline V lookup: CDR1 MNHEY, CDR2 SVGAGI. The CDR3: CASRPGGDRYNEQFF. The CDR3 DNA sequence: TGTGCCAGCAGACCGGGTGGGGACAGATACAATGAGCAGTTCTTC.

This clone came up a few times. The V and J genes are TRBV7-2 and TRBJ2-1, with TRBD2 matching over 9 bases. Trimming at V came to 2 bases and at J to 4 bases, leaving 15 bases not matched to a gene. This CDR3 has 19 amino acids. Germline V gene lookup returns CDR1 SGHTA and CDR2 FQGNSA. The CDR3, as DNA: TGTGCCAGCAGCTTAAGGGGTACAGGAGCTAGCGGGACATACAATGAGCAGTTCTTC. It codes for CASSLRGTGASGTYNEQFF.

By sample fraction, this clone is medium-sized. The J gene is TRBJ2-1, the V gene TRBV27, with 8 bases matching TRBD1. V shed 3 bases and J 6 bases; nucleotides not matched to a gene: 7. The CDR3 is made up of 15 amino acids. Germline values: CDR1 MNHEY, CDR2 SMNVEV (reference sequence). The CDR3 DNA is TGTGCCAGCAGTTTTTCGCAGGGGGCGGTCAATGAGCAGTTCTTC. It translates to CASSFSQGAVNEQFF.

The chain combines TRBV7-3 with TRBJ1-2; tentative D call: TRBD1 (6 bases). Trimming removed 5 bases from V and 2 bases from J, with 9 bases in between. The CDR3 loop spans 13 amino acids. The germline CDR1 and CDR2 sequences are SGHTA and FQGTGA. This CDR3 reads CASSPGQNYGYTF. CDR3 DNA: TGTGCCAGCAGCCCCGGACAGAACTATGGCTACACCTTC. The full variable domain, with the rest looked up from reference TRBV7-3 and TRBJ1-2, is GAGVSQTPSNKVTEKGKYVELRCDPISGHTALYWYRQSLGQGPEFLIYFQGTGAADDSGLPNDRFFAVRPEGSVSTLKIQRTERGDSAVYLCASSPGQNYGYTFGSGTRLTVV.

The chain couples TRBV11-2 to TRBJ2-7; D is perhaps TRBD1 (5 bases). This CDR3 contains 14 residues. Germline V gene lookup returns CDR1 SGHAT and CDR2 FQNNGV. Trimming cost V 0 bases and J 7 bases, with 13 bases left between them. CDR3 sequence (DNA): TGTGCCAGCAGCTTAGATAGGGCAGGGATTGAGCAGTACGTC. It yields the protein CASSLDRAGIEQYV.

The CDR3 sequence is CASSPKGEANYGYTF. CDR3 nucleotides: TGTGCCAGCAGCCCGAAAGGGGAAGCTAACTATGGCTACACCTTC. The V gene is TRBV13, the J gene TRBJ1-2; D may be TRBD1 (5 bases). The CDR3 is 15 residues long. CDR1 and CDR2 (germline): PRHDT, FYEKMQ (reference sequence). V lost 5 bases to trimming and J lost 0 bases, with 13 bases between them.

This clone was counted a single time. The CDR3 coding sequence is TGCGCCAGCAACCAACAGGGGGCTGAGACCCAGTACTTC. This gives the protein CASNQQGAETQYF. J is TRBJ2-5 and V is TRBV5-1; the match to TRBD1 covers 9 bases. Trimming removed 6 bases from V and 5 bases from J; junction bases left unmatched: 5. The CDR3 has 13 amino acids. Germline CDR1 reads SGHRS; CDR2 reads YFSETQ. Full variable domain (rest looked up from reference TRBV5-1 and TRBJ2-5): KAGVTQTPRYLIKTRGQQVTLSCSPISGHRSVSWYQQTPGQGLQFLFEYFSETQRNKGNFPGRFSGRQFSNSRSEMNVSTLELGDSALYLCASNQQGAETQYFGPGTRLLVL.

This chain uses TRBV4-1 with TRBJ2-1; perhaps TRBD2 as D (6 bases). The V end was cut by 0 bases, the J end by 4 bases, with 13 bases between. Per the germline V gene, CDR1 is MGHRA and CDR2 is YSYEKL. The CDR3 is made up of 16 amino acids. The CDR3 DNA sequence: TGCGCCAGCAGCCAAGATTGGGGCGGGGATTACAATGAGCAGTTCTTC. Translating gives CASSQDWGGDYNEQFF.

The chain recombines TRBV6-1 with TRBJ1-5; weak D call: TRBD1 (5 bases). Germline lookup yields CDR1 MNHNS and CDR2 SASEGT. V shed 0 bases and J shed 4 bases, with 10 bases lying between them. CDR3 length equals 15 residues. CDR3 loop: CASSEAQAGNQPQHF. The CDR3 coding sequence is TGTGCCAGCAGTGAAGCGCAGGCAGGGAATCAGCCCCAGCATTTT.

V usage is TRBV18 and J usage is TRBJ2-5; 9 nucleotides match TRBD2. Germline V gene sequence: CDR1 KGHSH, CDR2 LQKENI. The CDR3 consists of 16 residues. J was trimmed by 2 bases and V by 5 bases; bases with no gene match: 9. The CDR3 sequence is CASSSIAGANQETQYF. CDR3 nucleotide sequence: TGTGCCAGCTCATCCATAGCGGGAGCGAATCAAGAGACCCAGTACTTC.

The rearrangement joins TRBV5-1 to TRBJ2-2; possibly TRBD1 for D (6 bases). The CDR3 is made up of 15 amino acids. CDR1 is SGHRS and CDR2 is YFSETQ in the germline V gene. V dropped 0 bases and J dropped 4 bases, with 10 bases sitting between them. CDR3 amino acids: CASSLEDSFTGELFF. CDR3 in DNA: TGCGCCAGCAGCTTGGAGGACAGCTTCACCGGGGAGCTGTTTTTT.

The V and J genes are TRBV11-2 and TRBJ2-7; D call uncertain. V lost 1 base to trimming and J lost 2 bases, with 6 bases between them. The germline CDR1 and CDR2 sequences are SGHAT and FQNNGV. The CDR3 loop spans 13 amino acids. The DNA of the CDR3 is TGTGCCAGCAGCTTAGTGGCCGCCTACGAGCAGTACTTC. This encodes CASSLVAAYEQYF.

The rearrangement uses TRBV19 and TRBJ1-2, with D unresolved. The V gene's germline CDR1 is LNHDA and CDR2 SQIVND (reference sequence). V was trimmed by 4 bases and J by 2 bases, leaving 5 bases between them. The length of the CDR3 is 12 residues. The CDR3 DNA is TGTGCCAGTAGTACCAGGAACTATGGCTACACCTTC. Translation gives CASSTRNYGYTF.

The chain joins TRBV7-2 to TRBJ2-1; TRBD1 agrees at 8 bases. CDR3 size: 16 residues. V was pared by 1 base and J by 2 bases, with 4 bases of the junction left unmatched. Germline V gives CDR1 SGHTA, CDR2 FQGNSA. The CDR3 protein is CASSLVTGDAYNEQFF. The DNA of the CDR3 is TGTGCCAGCAGCTTAGTGACAGGGGATGCCTACAATGAGCAGTTCTTC.